This T cell receptor (beta chain) was sequenced in a study of shared clonotypes between healthy human individuals. The CDR3 sequence is 14 residues long. Per germline, CDR1 MNHEY and CDR2 SMNVEV (reference sequence). V was trimmed by 5 bases and J by 3 bases, leaving 14 bases between them. Assay: immunoSEQ multiplex PCR; the TCRdb copy retains only in-frame clones and omits some. The table includes some 1 million clones, around four fifths detected once. The sequenced sample consisted of memory CD4+ T cells sorted from blood. The subset was: CD45RA-negative fraction. The receptor was isolated from a man between 18 and 35 years old in good health. The rearrangement joins TRBV27 to TRBJ2-7; D may be TRBD1 (6 bases). In DNA, the CDR3 is TGTGCCAGCAGTATCCGGGACACCCACTACGAGCAGTACTTC. This gives the protein CASSIRDTHYEQYF.